The rows below give T cell receptor beta chains drawn from one sample of a study of shared clonotypes between healthy human individuals. The data were produced by immunoSEQ multiplex PCR, yet TCRdb's version contains in-frame clones alone and is incomplete. The sample consists of millions of clones, 90% to 95% of them appearing once. The sequenced material came from naive CD4+ T cells sorted from blood. Receptor source: a man younger than 35 in good health. The conserved cysteine and the conserved F or W are not part of the CDR3 here. The order of the fields is V gene, J gene, CDR3 protein.

V: TRBV9; J: TRBJ2-2; CDR3: ASSVDLSGELF
V: TRBV5-6; J: TRBJ2-1; CDR3: ASSLVAVNEQF
V: TRBV5-1; J: TRBJ2-5; CDR3: ASSLFGDRETQY
V: TRBV7-8; J: TRBJ2-1; CDR3: ASSLKEAGVNEQF
V: TRBV9; J: TRBJ1-4; CDR3: ASSATGEVGEKLF
V: TRBV5-1; J: TRBJ2-5; CDR3: ASSQGAQY
V: TRBV19; J: TRBJ1-1; CDR3: ASSAQGNTEAF
V: TRBV6-5; J: TRBJ2-3; CDR3: ASSALRGDTQY
V: TRBV7-9; J: TRBJ2-2; CDR3: ASLGGGTGELF
V: TRBV4-2; J: TRBJ2-7; CDR3: ASSQDGDGRAGHEQY
V: TRBV6-5; J: TRBJ2-1; CDR3: ASSYRAGLNEQF
V: TRBV5-6; J: TRBJ1-1; CDR3: ASSSFFPTGGRTEAF
V: TRBV19; J: TRBJ1-2; CDR3: ASRPLGTVNYGYT
V: TRBV5-8; J: TRBJ1-2; CDR3: ASSWDRAGGYT
V: TRBV5-6; J: TRBJ1-6; CDR3: ASRTQGDNSPLH
V: TRBV5-1; J: TRBJ2-7; CDR3: ASSLAQGGYEQY
V: TRBV5-4; J: TRBJ2-2; CDR3: ASSLAGTGVTGELF
V: TRBV7-2; J: TRBJ2-1; CDR3: ASSLRGLSRSYNEQF
V: TRBV7-9; J: TRBJ1-6; CDR3: ASSLQLSSYNSPLH
V: TRBV7-2; J: TRBJ2-5; CDR3: ASSSGQGKETQY
V: TRBV5-1; J: TRBJ1-3; CDR3: ASSLTVQPGNTIY
V: TRBV11-3; J: TRBJ2-5; CDR3: ASSLTGTAQETQY